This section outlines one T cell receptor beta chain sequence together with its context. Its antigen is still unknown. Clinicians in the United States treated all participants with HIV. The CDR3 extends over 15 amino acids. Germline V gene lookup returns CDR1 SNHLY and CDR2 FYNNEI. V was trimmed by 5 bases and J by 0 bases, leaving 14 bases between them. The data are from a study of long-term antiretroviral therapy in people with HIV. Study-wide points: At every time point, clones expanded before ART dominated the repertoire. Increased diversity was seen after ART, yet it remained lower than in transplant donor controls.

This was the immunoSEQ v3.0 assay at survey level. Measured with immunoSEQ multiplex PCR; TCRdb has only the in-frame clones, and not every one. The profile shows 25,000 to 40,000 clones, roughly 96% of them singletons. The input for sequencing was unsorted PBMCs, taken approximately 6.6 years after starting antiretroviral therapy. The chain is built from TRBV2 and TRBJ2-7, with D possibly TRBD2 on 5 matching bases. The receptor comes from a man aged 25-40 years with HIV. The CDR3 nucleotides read TGTGCCAGCAGTAAAAGGACTGATGGCTCCTACGAGCAGTACTTC. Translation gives CASSKRTDGSYEQYF.